Below, 16 T cell receptor beta chains from the same sample are listed, as sequenced in a study of beta chain features in type 1 diabetes. Isolated RNA was reverse transcribed in full, so expressed TCRB transcripts were sequenced. Generated by immunoSEQ multiplex PCR, the TCRdb table keeps only in-frame clones and is missing some. This sample has about 330,000 clones, with around 10% found just once. What was sequenced was naive CD4+ T cells from blood. Receptors were obtained from a young woman in good health.

This clone was counted only a few times. J is TRBJ2-2 and V is TRBV5-1; D perhaps matches TRBD2 (6 bases). CDR3 size: 16 residues. Between the trimmed V and J ends, which lost 3 bases and 3 bases, there was a span of 15 bases. Germline loops: CDR1 SGHRS, CDR2 YFSETQ. CDR3 protein: CASSYLRDSYTGELFF. The CDR3 region has the DNA TGCGCCAGCAGCTACCTCCGGGACTCCTACACCGGGGAGCTGTTTTTT.

The chain has TRBV10-3 and TRBJ1-1, with TRBD1 matching over 7 bases. CDR3 size: 13 residues. Trimming cost V 6 bases and J 11 bases; bases outside gene matches: 12. Germline CDR1 ENHRY, CDR2 SYGVKD. As DNA, the CDR3 is TGTGCCATCAGCGCAACAGGGGAGGAGGGCGCTTTCTTT. It codes for CAISATGEEGAFF.

The V call is TRBV11-2, the J call TRBJ2-7, with a possible D match to TRBD1 (5 bases). V lost 4 bases, J lost 1 base, and 11 bases lay in between. This CDR3 is built from 14 residues. CDR1 and CDR2 from the germline V gene are SGHAT and FQNNGV. The CDR3 sequence is CASSSRQISYEQYF. CDR3 nucleotides: TGTGCCAGCAGCTCGCGACAGATATCCTACGAGCAGTACTTC.

There are a few counts of this clone. This chain joins TRBV5-1 and TRBJ2-3; 8 bases map to TRBD2. J gave up 5 bases and V 0 bases, and 5 bases lay outside the gene matches. The CDR3 totals 15 residues. Germline CDR1 SGHRS, CDR2 YFSETQ. CDR3 loop: CASSLVGLAGDTQYF. The CDR3, as DNA: TGCGCCAGCAGCTTGGTAGGGCTAGCGGGAGATACGCAGTATTTT. Using reference TRBV5-1 and TRBJ2-3 for the parts outside the CDR3, the full variable domain is KAGVTQTPRYLIKTRGQQVTLSCSPISGHRSVSWYQQTPGQGLQFLFEYFSETQRNKGNFPGRFSGRQFSNSRSEMNVSTLELGDSALYLCASSLVGLAGDTQYFGPGTRLTVL.

This clone was detected a few times. The chain couples TRBV25-1 to TRBJ2-4, with 8 bases lining up with TRBD1. This CDR3 is built from 15 residues. The V and J ends lost 0 bases and 6 bases, in that order; junction bases with no gene match: 4. CDR1 MGHDK and CDR2 SYGVNS come from the germline V gene. CDR3 protein: CASSEYRGRGNIQYF. In nucleotides, the CDR3 is TGTGCCAGCAGTGAATACAGGGGGCGCGGAAACATTCAGTACTTC.

CDR3 loop: CASSQDPAGGTLTYEQYF. The CDR3 DNA follows: TGCGCCAGCAGCCAAGATCCGGCAGGGGGCACGTTGACCTACGAGCAGTACTTC. The V and J genes are TRBV4-3 and TRBJ2-7; 8 bases map to TRBD1. V lost 0 bases and J lost 2; bases outside the gene matches: 12. CDR1 and CDR2 from the germline V gene are LGHNA and YSLEER. The CDR3 sequence is 18 residues long.

This clone occurred a few times. The rearrangement uses TRBV6-4 and TRBJ1-5, with 7 bases matching TRBD1. The trim removed 7 bases at V and 3 bases at J, leaving 6 bases unmatched. CDR3 length equals 14 residues. Looked up from germline, CDR1 is MRHNA and CDR2 is SNTAGT. CDR3 bases: TGTGCCAGCAAAGACAGGGCTCTCAATCAGCCCCAGCATTTT. This gives the protein CASKDRALNQPQHF.

The chain carries TRBV4-2 and TRBJ2-1, with TRBD2 as a possible D gene (6 bases). V lost 0 bases to trimming and J lost 5 bases, with 14 bases between them. This CDR3 is 16 amino acids long. Germline V gives CDR1 LGHNA, CDR2 YNFKEQ. This chain's CDR3 is CASSQDRVAADNEQFF. The CDR3 DNA follows: TGTGCCAGCAGCCAAGATCGAGTAGCGGCAGACAATGAGCAGTTCTTC.

This clone was observed a handful of times. The germline gene is not matched at one end of the junction; a read error may be the cause. V is TRBV7-8 and J is TRBJ2-1; 10 bases align to TRBD2. CDR1 is SGHVS and CDR2 is FQNEAQ in the germline V gene. This CDR3 spans 14 amino acids. The CDR3, as DNA: TGTGCCAGCAGCCTAGCGGGAGTAAACAATGAGCAGTTCTTC. The encoded protein is CASSLAGVNNEQFF.

This clone was seen only a few times. J is TRBJ2-7 and V is TRBV28; possible D gene TRBD2, 6 bases. CDR1 and CDR2 (germline): MDHEN, SYDVKM. Deletions cut 6 bases from V and 2 bases from J, with 14 bases between. The CDR3 length is 14 residues. CDR3 loop: CASSQEEGPYEQYF. As DNA, the CDR3 is TGTGCCAGCAGCCAAGAGGAGGGACCCTACGAGCAGTACTTC.

This chain connects TRBV5-1 to TRBJ1-1, with 9 bases lining up with TRBD1. V lost 3 bases and J lost 2; bases outside the gene matches: 5. CDR1 is SGHRS, CDR2 YFSETQ, per germline. CDR3 length: 15 amino acids. CDR3 loop: CASSWTGDGNTEAFF. The CDR3 coding sequence is TGCGCCAGCAGCTGGACAGGGGACGGAAACACTGAAGCTTTCTTT.

This chain joins TRBV6-5 and TRBJ2-5, with 9 bases that match TRBD1. There are 13 residues in the CDR3. Germline trimming cut 6 bases from V and 3 bases from J; bases unmatched to any gene: 2. Germline CDR1 is MNHEY and CDR2 is SVGAGI. Here the CDR3 DNA reads TGTGCCAGCAGCCGGGACAGGGAAGAGACCCAGTACTTC. Protein: CASSRDREETQYF.

The chain couples TRBV9 to TRBJ1-5; 7 nucleotides agree with TRBD1. This CDR3 region has 13 residues. The V and J ends lost 5 bases and 6 bases, in that order; junction bases with no gene match: 5. Germline loops: CDR1 SGDLS, CDR2 YYNGEE. The CDR3 loop reads CASSDAGGQPQHF. Here the CDR3 DNA reads TGTGCCAGCAGTGATGCAGGGGGTCAGCCCCAGCATTTT.

The table lists this clone with a few counts. This chain uses TRBV10-3 with TRBJ2-1; 9 nucleotides match TRBD2. Germline V gene lookup returns CDR1 ENHRY and CDR2 SYGVKD. V lost 3 bases, J lost 9 bases, and 9 bases stayed unmatched. CDR3 size: 15 residues. CDR3 bases: TGTGCCATCAGTGAAGAAGTAGCGGGAGCAGGTGAGCAGTTCTTC. Its protein is CAISEEVAGAGEQFF.

As to this clone: The junction departs from germline at one end; a sequencing error may be responsible. V usage is TRBV7-7 and J usage is TRBJ2-5; 7 nucleotides agree with TRBD1. The CDR3 is 14 amino acids. Germline V gene sequence: CDR1 SSHAT, CDR2 FNYEAQ (reference sequence). CDR3 nucleotides: TGTGCTAGCAGCTTTGGGGACAGCCAAGAGACCCAGTACTTC. It specifies CASSFGDSQETQYF.

This chain links TRBV6-5 with TRBJ2-1, with D unclear. CDR3 length equals 15 residues. Per germline, CDR1 MNHEY and CDR2 SVGAGI. Between the trimmed V and J ends, which lost 6 bases and 0 bases, there was a span of 12 bases. Here the CDR3 reads CASSDDRSSYNEQFF. Written as DNA, the CDR3 is TGTGCCAGCAGCGATGACCGGAGCTCCTACAATGAGCAGTTCTTC.